The clone carrying this TCR beta chain is a singleton in its sample. What it binds is not known. This record comes from a study of T-cell memory formation after mild COVID-19. Study results and limitations: Among clones contracting day 15 to 85, CD4/CD8 was balanced, whereas later expanders leaned CD4+.

V lost 0 bases and J 2 bases, leaving 8 bases between the germline ends. This CDR3 region has 16 residues. 5'RACE with constant-segment primers built TCRalpha and TCRbeta cDNA libraries with UMIs. Each CDR3 protein gets one entry after TCRdb re-called the 5' RACE reads with MiXCR. The sample consists of some 330,000 distinct CDR3 sequences, 20% to 25% of them appearing once. Material: PBMCs or a T cell subset sorted from them (not recorded which). J is TRBJ2-6 and V is TRBV23-1; D is undetermined. TRBV23-1 is an open reading frame whose function is uncertain. The TCR comes from an adult woman who had mild COVID-19 (a few samples of this study predate the infection). Cell type and time point are not known. This CDR3 reads CASSQSIDPGANVLTF. Written as DNA, the CDR3 is TGCGCCAGCAGTCAATCCATCGACCCTGGGGCCAACGTCCTGACTTTC.